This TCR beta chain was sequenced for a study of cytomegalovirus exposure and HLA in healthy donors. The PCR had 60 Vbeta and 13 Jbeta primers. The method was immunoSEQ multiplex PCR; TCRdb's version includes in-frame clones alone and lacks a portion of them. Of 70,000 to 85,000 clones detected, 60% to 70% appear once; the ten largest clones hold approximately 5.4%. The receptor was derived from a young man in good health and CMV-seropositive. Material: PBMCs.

The DNA for the CDR3 is TGTGCCAGCTCTATTTACAATGAGCAGTTCTTC. Translated: CASSIYNEQFF. V is TRBV6-6 and J is TRBJ2-1; D is undetermined. The CDR3 runs to 11 residues. CDR1 and CDR2 (germline): MNHNY, SVGAGI (reference sequence). Deletions cut 8 bases from V and 4 bases from J, with 6 bases between.